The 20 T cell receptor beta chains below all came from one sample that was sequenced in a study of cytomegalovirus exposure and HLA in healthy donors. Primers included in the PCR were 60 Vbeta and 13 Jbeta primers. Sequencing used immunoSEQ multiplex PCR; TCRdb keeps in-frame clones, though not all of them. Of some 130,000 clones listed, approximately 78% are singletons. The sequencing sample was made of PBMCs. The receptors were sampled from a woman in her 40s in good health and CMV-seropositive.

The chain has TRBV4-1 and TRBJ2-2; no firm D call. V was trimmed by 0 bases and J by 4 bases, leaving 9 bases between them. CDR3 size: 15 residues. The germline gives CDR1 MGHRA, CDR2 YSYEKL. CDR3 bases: TGCGCCAGCAGCCAAGACTGGGCCCCCACCGGGGAGCTGTTTTTT. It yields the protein CASSQDWAPTGELFF.

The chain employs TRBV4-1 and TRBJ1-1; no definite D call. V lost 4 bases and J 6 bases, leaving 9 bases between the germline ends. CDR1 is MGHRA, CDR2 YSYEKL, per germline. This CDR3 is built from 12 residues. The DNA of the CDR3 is TGCGCCAGCAGCCCCCTTAACTCTGAAGCTTTCTTT. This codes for CASSPLNSEAFF.

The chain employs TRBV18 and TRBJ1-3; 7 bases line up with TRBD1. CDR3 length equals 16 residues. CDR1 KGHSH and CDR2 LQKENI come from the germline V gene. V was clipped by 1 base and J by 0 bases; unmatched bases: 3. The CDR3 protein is CASSPLDRVSGNTIYF. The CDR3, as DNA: TGTGCCAGCTCACCACTAGACAGGGTCTCTGGAAACACCATATATTTT. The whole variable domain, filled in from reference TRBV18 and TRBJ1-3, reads NAGVMQNPRHLVRRRGQEARLRCSPMKGHSHVYWYRQLPEEGLKFMVYLQKENIIDESGMPKERFSAEFPKEGPSILRIQQVVRGDSAAYFCASSPLDRVSGNTIYFGEGSWLTVV.

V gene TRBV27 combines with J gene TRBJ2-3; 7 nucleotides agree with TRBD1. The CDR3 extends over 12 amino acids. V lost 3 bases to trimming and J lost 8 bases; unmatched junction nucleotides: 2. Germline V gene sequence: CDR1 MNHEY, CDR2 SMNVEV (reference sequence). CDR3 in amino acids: CASSLPGGTQYF. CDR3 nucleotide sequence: TGTGCCAGCAGTTTGCCAGGGGGTACGCAGTATTTT.

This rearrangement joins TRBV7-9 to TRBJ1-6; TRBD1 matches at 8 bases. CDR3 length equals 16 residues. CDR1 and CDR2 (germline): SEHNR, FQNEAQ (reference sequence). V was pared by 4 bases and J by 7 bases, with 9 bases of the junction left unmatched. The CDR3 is CASSSARTGSNSPLHF. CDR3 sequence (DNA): TGTGCCAGCAGCTCGGCCCGGACAGGGTCCAATTCACCCCTCCACTTT.

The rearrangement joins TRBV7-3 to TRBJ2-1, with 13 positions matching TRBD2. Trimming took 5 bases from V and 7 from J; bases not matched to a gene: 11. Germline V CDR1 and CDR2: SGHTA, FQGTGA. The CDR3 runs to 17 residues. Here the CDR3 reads CASSPSMGLAGRNEQFF. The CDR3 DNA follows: TGTGCCAGCAGCCCATCGATGGGACTAGCGGGAAGAAATGAGCAGTTCTTC. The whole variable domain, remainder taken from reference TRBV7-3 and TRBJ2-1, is GAGVSQTPSNKVTEKGKYVELRCDPISGHTALYWYRQSLGQGPEFLIYFQGTGAADDSGLPNDRFFAVRPEGSVSTLKIQRTERGDSAVYLCASSPSMGLAGRNEQFFGPGTRLTVL.

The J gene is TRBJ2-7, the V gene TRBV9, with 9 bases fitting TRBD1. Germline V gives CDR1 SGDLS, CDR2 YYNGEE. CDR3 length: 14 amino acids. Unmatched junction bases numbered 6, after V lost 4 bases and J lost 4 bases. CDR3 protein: CASSSQGQGYEQYF. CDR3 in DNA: TGTGCCAGCAGCTCCCAAGGACAGGGGTACGAGCAGTACTTC.

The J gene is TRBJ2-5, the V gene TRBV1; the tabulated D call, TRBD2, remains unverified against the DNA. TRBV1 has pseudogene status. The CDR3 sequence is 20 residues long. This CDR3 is CTSTSLAGGPNLNLLETQYF. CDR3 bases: TGCACCAGCACGTCTTTAGCGGGGGGGCCTAATTTAAATCTGTTAGAGACCCAGTACTTC.

The CDR3 region has the DNA TGCGCCAGCAGCGAATATCGGACTAGCGGGAGGAGCGAGCAGTACTTC. This codes for CASSEYRTSGRSEQYF. The V and J genes are TRBV4-1 and TRBJ2-7, with TRBD2 matching 14 bases. CDR3 length: 16 amino acids. The J segment lost 6 bases and the V segment lost 5 bases, leaving 9 bases of the junction unmatched. Germline loops: CDR1 MGHRA, CDR2 YSYEKL.

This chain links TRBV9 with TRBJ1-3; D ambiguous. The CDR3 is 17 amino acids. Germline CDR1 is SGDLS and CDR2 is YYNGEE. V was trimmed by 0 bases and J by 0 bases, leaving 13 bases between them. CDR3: CASSVEASRLSGNTIYF. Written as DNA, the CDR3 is TGTGCCAGCAGCGTAGAGGCCAGCCGACTCTCTGGAAACACCATATATTTT.

This chain's CDR3 is CASSYPEFQGVEKLFF. The CDR3 nucleotides read TGTGCCAGCAGTTACCCGGAGTTTCAGGGCGTTGAAAAACTGTTTTTT. The rearrangement joins TRBV6-6 to TRBJ1-4, with D tentatively TRBD1 (5 bases). Trimming took off 2 bases at V and 7 bases at J, with 17 bases between the two ends. CDR3 length equals 16 residues. CDR1 MNHNY and CDR2 SVGAGI come from the germline V gene (reference sequence).

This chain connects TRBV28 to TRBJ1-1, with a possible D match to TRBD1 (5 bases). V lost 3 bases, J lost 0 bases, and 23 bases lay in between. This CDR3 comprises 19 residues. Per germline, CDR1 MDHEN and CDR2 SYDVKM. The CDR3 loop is CASSFGLPRGRLMNTEAFF. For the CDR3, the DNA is TGTGCCAGCAGTTTCGGTCTTCCGCGGGGCCGATTGATGAACACTGAAGCTTTCTTT. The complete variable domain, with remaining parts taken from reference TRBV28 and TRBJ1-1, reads DVKVTQSSRYLVKRTGEKVFLECVQDMDHENMFWYRQDPGLGLRLIYFSYDVKMKEKGDIPEGYSVSREKKERFSLILESASTNQTSMYLCASSFGLPRGRLMNTEAFFGQGTRLTVV.

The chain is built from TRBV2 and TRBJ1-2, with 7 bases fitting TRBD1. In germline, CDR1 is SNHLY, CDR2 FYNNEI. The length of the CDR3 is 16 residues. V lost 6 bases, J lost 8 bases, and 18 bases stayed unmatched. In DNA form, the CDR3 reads TGTGCCAGCAGCCCTCCGGGACAGAGCCTGCCGGGAGGCTACACCTTC. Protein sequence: CASSPPGQSLPGGYTF. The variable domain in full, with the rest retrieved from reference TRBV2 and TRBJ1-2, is EPEVTQTPSHQVTQMGQEVILRCVPISNHLYFYWYRQILGQKVEFLVSFYNNEISEKSEIFDDQFSVERPDGSNFTLKIRSTKLEDSAMYFCASSPPGQSLPGGYTFGSGTRLTVV.

The CDR3 sequence: CASSFWTGMKTQYF. CDR3 in DNA: TGTGCCAGCAGCTTTTGGACAGGGATGAAGACCCAGTACTTC. The V call is TRBV13, the J call TRBJ2-5, with 8 bases lining up with TRBD1. Trimming at V came to 3 bases and at J to 6 bases, leaving 6 bases not matched to a gene. Germline loops: CDR1 PRHDT, CDR2 FYEKMQ (reference sequence). CDR3 length: 14 residues.

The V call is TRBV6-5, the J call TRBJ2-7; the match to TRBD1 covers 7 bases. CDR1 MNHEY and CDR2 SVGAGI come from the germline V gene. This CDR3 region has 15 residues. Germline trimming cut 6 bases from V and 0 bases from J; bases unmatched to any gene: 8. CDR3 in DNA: TGTGCCAGCAGGGTAGGGGGCACATTCTCCTACGAGCAGTACTTC. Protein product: CASRVGGTFSYEQYF.

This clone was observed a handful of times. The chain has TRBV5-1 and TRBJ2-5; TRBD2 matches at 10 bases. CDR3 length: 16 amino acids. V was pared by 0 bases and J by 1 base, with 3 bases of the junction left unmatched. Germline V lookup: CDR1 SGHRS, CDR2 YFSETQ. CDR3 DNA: TGCGCCAGCAGCTTGGCGCCTAGCGGGGGCCAAGAGACCCAGTACTTC. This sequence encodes CASSLAPSGGQETQYF.

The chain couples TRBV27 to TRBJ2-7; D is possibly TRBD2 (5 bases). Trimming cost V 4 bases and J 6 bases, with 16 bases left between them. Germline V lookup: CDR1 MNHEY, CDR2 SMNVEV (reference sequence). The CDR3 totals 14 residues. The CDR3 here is CASSSYGLNGEQYF. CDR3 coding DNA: TGTGCCAGCAGTTCATACGGACTTAACGGCGAGCAGTACTTC.

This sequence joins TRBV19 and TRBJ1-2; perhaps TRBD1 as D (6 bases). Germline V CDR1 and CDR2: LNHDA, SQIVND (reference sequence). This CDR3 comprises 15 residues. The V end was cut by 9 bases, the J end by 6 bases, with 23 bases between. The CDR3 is CASQMRGGAQDGYTF. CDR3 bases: TGTGCCAGCCAAATGAGGGGGGGGGCGCAGGATGGCTACACCTTC.

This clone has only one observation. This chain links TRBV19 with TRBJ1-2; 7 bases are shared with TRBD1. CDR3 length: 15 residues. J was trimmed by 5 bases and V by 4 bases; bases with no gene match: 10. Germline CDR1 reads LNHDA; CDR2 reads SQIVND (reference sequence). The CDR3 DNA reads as TGTGCCAGTAGTAGCAACCCGGGACAGACTTATGGCTACACCTTC. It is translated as CASSSNPGQTYGYTF.

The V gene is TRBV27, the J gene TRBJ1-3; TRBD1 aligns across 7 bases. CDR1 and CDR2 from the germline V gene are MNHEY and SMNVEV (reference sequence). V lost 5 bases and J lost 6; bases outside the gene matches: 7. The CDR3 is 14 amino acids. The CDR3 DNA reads TGTGCCAGCAGTGCCTACAGGGGCCAAAACACCATATATTTT. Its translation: CASSAYRGQNTIYF.